This T cell receptor (beta chain) was sequenced for a study of blood T cell repertoires in COVID-19. Study-wide context: Sample material is recorded as cDNA or gDNA derived from T cells, B-cell-depleted T cells, or PBMCs.

The germline CDR1 and CDR2 sequences are WSHSY and SAAADI. The CDR3 length is 14 residues. V lost 8 bases and J lost 3; bases outside the gene matches: 10. Sequencing used immunoSEQ multiplex PCR; TCRdb keeps in-frame clones, though not all of them. The sample yields about 250,000 clones, around nine tenths seen once. Input material: peripheral blood. The V gene is TRBV10-2, the J gene TRBJ2-7; the match to TRBD1 covers 7 bases. This sequence was found in a man in his late teens or twenties with active or convalescent COVID-19. As DNA, the CDR3 is TGCGCCAGCGCCGGTGAGGACAGGAGCTACGAGCAGTACTTC. Translation: CASAGEDRSYEQYF.